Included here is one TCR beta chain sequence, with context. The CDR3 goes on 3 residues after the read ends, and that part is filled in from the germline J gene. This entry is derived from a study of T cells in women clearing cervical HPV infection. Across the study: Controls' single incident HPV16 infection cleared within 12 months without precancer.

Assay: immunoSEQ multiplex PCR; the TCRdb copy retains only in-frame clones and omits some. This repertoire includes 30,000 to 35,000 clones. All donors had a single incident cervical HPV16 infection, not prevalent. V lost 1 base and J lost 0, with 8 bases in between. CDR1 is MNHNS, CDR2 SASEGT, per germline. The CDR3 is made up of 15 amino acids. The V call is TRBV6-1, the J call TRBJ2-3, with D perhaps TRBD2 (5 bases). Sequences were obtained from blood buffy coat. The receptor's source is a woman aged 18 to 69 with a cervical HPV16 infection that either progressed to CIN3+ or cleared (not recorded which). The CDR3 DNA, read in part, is TGTGCCAGCAGTGAAGGGAGCGGTAGCACAGATACG. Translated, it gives CASSEGSGSTDT. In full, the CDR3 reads CASSEGSGSTDTQYF.